This TCR beta chain is drawn from a study of T cells after yellow fever vaccination. Study in general: SMART-Seq v4 Ultra Low Input prepared libraries from low-cell fractions. Overall study results and limits: After the booster, about 95% of CD4 and about nine tenths of CD8 primary-response clones were re-detected.

One entry per CDR3 protein, called by TCRdb with MiXCR from the 5' RACE reads. The sample records more than 90,000 distinct CDR3 sequences, roughly 6.8% being singletons. This clonotype showed up just a few times. Its antigen is unidentified. The ends were cut back, 1 base at V and 3 bases at J, with 16 bases in the middle. CDR3 size: 17 residues. CDR1 SGHRS and CDR2 YFSETQ come from the germline V gene. The TCR sequence derives from a man younger than 35 who received the YFV17D yellow fever vaccine. The sequenced sample was CD4+ T cells sorted from PBMCs, obtained about 41 days after the first yellow fever vaccination. This chain links TRBV5-1 with TRBJ2-2; a possible D gene is TRBD1 (7 bases). The CDR3 protein is CASSLQITGDYTGELFF. The CDR3 region has the DNA TGCGCCAGCAGCTTGCAGATTACAGGGGACTACACCGGGGAGCTGTTTTTT.